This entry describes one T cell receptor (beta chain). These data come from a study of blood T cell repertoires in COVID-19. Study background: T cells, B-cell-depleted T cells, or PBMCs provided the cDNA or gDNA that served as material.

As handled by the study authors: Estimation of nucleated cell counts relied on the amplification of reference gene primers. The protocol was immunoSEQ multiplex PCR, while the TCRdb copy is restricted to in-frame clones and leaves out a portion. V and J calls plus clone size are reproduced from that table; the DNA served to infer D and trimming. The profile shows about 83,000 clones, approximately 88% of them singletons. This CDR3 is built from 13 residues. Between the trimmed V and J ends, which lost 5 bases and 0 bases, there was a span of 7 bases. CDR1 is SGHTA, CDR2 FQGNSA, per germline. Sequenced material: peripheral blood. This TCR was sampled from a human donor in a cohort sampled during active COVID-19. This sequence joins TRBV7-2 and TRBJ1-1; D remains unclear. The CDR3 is CASSNLMNTEAFF. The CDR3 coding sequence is TGTGCCAGCAGCAACCTAATGAACACTGAAGCTTTCTTT. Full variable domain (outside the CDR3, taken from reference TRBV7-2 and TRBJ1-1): GAGVSQSPSNKVTEKGKDVELRCDPISGHTALYWYRQSLGQGLEFLIYFQGNSAPDKSGLPSDRFSAERTGGSVSTLTIQRTQQEDSAVYLCASSNLMNTEAFFGQGTRLTVV.